This T cell receptor beta chain was retrieved from a study of neoadjuvant nivolumab and ipilimumab in lung cancer. Study information: Patients got nivolumab 3 mg/kg on days 1, 15 and 29; combination added ipilimumab 1 mg/kg day 1.

V lost 5 bases, J lost 8 bases, and 11 bases stayed unmatched. The CDR3 consists of 15 residues. Looked up from germline, CDR1 is SGHTA and CDR2 is FQGNSA. About this clone itself: Its target is not known.

Sequencing used immunoSEQ multiplex PCR; TCRdb keeps in-frame clones, though not all of them. Here the sample spans some 9,700 clones, roughly 80% being singletons. Study findings and constraints: A small number of samples were TCR sequenced. Compared with tumor-adjacent uninvolved lung, resected tumors showed greater richness and clonality. Only two of four nivolumab-treated tumors gained richness and clonality by surgery.

The sequencing used tumor tissue, collected after neoadjuvant nivolumab, alone or with ipilimumab, at or shortly before surgery. The receptor was isolated from an adult with non-small cell lung cancer. Some clones in this sample may be carry-over from other donors' samples. The chain has TRBV7-2 and TRBJ2-1; 8 bases line up with TRBD2. This CDR3 reads CASSPRAGGSDEQFF. DNA for the CDR3: TGTGCCAGCAGCCCGAGGGCGGGGGGAAGCGATGAGCAGTTCTTC.